Listed here are 21 T cell receptor beta chains from one sample, sequenced in a study of spatial heterogeneity in lung cancer. Via MiXCR, TCRdb re-called the 5' RACE reads, giving one row per CDR3 protein. The repertoire holds roughly 79,000 distinct CDR3 sequences, with about 12% as singletons. Regarding time point: sample taken at primary tumor resection. Unsorted samples of tumor, nontumor lung or frozen PBMC had their whole RNA sequenced. Sequencing used PBMCs, obtained at surgery. These receptors all stem from a male donor with early-stage non-small cell lung cancer.

This clonotype has more than one count but fewer than ten. This sequence joins TRBV5-5 and TRBJ2-5; 7 bases align to TRBD1. The ends lost 5 bases at V and 5 bases at J; junction bases unmatched: 6. CDR3 size: 13 residues. Germline V gene lookup returns CDR1 SGHKS and CDR2 YYEKEE (reference sequence). The CDR3 spells CASRTGVDETQYF. CDR3 nucleotides: TGTGCCAGCAGAACAGGGGTAGATGAGACCCAGTACTTC.

The V gene is TRBV30, the J gene TRBJ2-6, with TRBD1 as a possible D gene (6 bases). Germline V CDR1 and CDR2: GTSNPN, SVGIG (reference sequence). V was cut by 1 base and J by 1 base, with 17 bases left in between. The CDR3 is made up of 18 amino acids. The DNA of the CDR3 is TGTGCCTGGAGTGGTGAGAGTACACAGGGATCTGGGGCCAACGTCCTGACTTTC. It encodes CAWSGESTQGSGANVLTF.

This rearrangement joins TRBV7-2 to TRBJ2-5; weak D call: TRBD2 (6 bases). This CDR3 has 14 residues. Deletions cut 3 bases from V and 7 bases from J, with 15 bases between. The germline V gene has CDR1 SGHTA and CDR2 FQGNSA. CDR3 in amino acids: CASSFGTYLATQYF. For the CDR3, the DNA is TGTGCCAGCAGCTTTGGGACTTACTTAGCGACCCAGTACTTC.

This clonotype showed up just a few times. The genes are TRBV11-3 and TRBJ2-5; D gene unclear. The ends were cut back, 1 base at V and 2 bases at J, with 14 bases in the middle. The CDR3 totals 16 residues. CDR1 is SGHNT, CDR2 YENEEA, per germline. In DNA form, the CDR3 reads TGTGCCAGCAGCTTAGGTTCCGTGACTTCTCAAGAGACCCAGTACTTC. Its translation: CASSLGSVTSQETQYF. Together with reference TRBV11-3 and TRBJ2-5, the CDR3 gives the full variable domain: EAGVVQSPRYKIIEKKQPVAFWCNPISGHNTLYWYLQNLGQGPELLIRYENEEAVDDSQLPKDRFSAERLKGVDSTLKIQPAELGDSAVYLCASSLGSVTSQETQYFGPGTRLLVL.

The DNA for the CDR3 is TGTGCCAGCAGCCCGAGCTCCTACAATGAGCAGTTCTTC. It translates to CASSPSSYNEQFF. The chain is built from TRBV3-1 and TRBJ2-1; unclear D gene. This CDR3 contains 13 residues. Germline CDR1 and CDR2: LGHDT and YNNKEL (reference sequence). V gave up 4 bases and J gave up 0 bases, with 4 bases separating them.

The chain couples TRBV7-2 to TRBJ2-7; D possibly corresponds to TRBD1 (5 bases). The germline V gene encodes CDR1 SGHTA and CDR2 FQGNSA. V was clipped by 1 base and J by 3 bases, with 13 bases between them. CDR3 size: 15 residues. This chain's CDR3 is CASSLEGNSLYEQYF. CDR3 nucleotide sequence: TGTGCCAGCAGCTTAGAGGGGAACAGCCTCTACGAGCAGTACTTC. Complete variable domain (other parts from reference TRBV7-2 and TRBJ2-7): GAGVSQSPSNKVTEKGKDVELRCDPISGHTALYWYRQSLGQGLEFLIYFQGNSAPDKSGLPSDRFSAERTGGSVSTLTIQRTQQEDSAVYLCASSLEGNSLYEQYFGPGTRLTVT.

There are a few counts of this clonotype. The rearrangement uses TRBV9 and TRBJ2-1, with TRBD2 identical over 7 bases. J gave up 0 bases and V 3 bases, and 3 bases lay outside the gene matches. Looked up from germline, CDR1 is SGDLS and CDR2 is YYNGEE. This CDR3 has 15 amino acids. CDR3: CASSASGISYNEQFF. DNA of the CDR3: TGTGCCAGCAGCGCTAGCGGAATCTCCTACAATGAGCAGTTCTTC.

The chain has TRBV5-1 and TRBJ2-7; tentatively, D is TRBD1 or TRBD2 (6 bases each). Germline V CDR1 and CDR2: SGHRS, YFSETQ. There are 15 residues in the CDR3. Trimming shortened V by 0 bases and J by 4 bases, and 14 bases separated the two germline ends. The CDR3 region has the DNA TGCGCCAGCAGCTTGGAAACGGGGGCAGGATACGAGCAGTACTTC. The encoded protein is CASSLETGAGYEQYF.

This chain joins TRBV29-1 and TRBJ2-3; tentatively, D is TRBD2 (6 bases). This CDR3 contains 12 residues. The V gene's germline CDR1 is SQVTM and CDR2 ANQGSEA. V was clipped by 3 bases and J by 5 bases, with 9 bases between them. CDR3 nucleotide sequence: TGCAGCGTTGAGGTGGGGGGAGATACGCAGTATTTT. It is translated as CSVEVGGDTQYF.

This clonotype was seen more than once but under ten times. The rearrangement uses TRBV2 and TRBJ1-5; TRBD1 matches 7 bases. CDR1 is SNHLY, CDR2 FYNNEI, per germline. This CDR3 has 13 residues. The V segment lost 10 bases and the J segment 2 bases; nucleotides outside the gene matches: 5. CDR3 in DNA: TGTGCCACCTCGGGACAGCGCAATCAGCCCCAGCATTTT. This encodes CATSGQRNQPQHF.

This sequence joins TRBV5-1 and TRBJ1-1; no firm D call. This CDR3 spans 13 amino acids. The V gene lost 7 bases and the J gene lost 5 bases, with 15 bases spanning the gap. Per the germline V gene, CDR1 is SGHRS and CDR2 is YFSETQ. The CDR3 coding sequence is TGCGCCAGCGGGGATGGGAGCTGGACTGAAGCTTTCTTT. The encoded protein is CASGDGSWTEAFF.

This clonotype was detected a few times. The rearrangement joins TRBV19 to TRBJ1-3, with TRBD1 as a possible D gene (5 bases). Trimming took 6 bases from V and 0 from J, leaving 12 bases between them. Germline V gene data show CDR1 as LNHDA and CDR2 as SQIVND (reference sequence). CDR3 size: 15 residues. CDR3: CASSDSVSSGNTIYF. The CDR3, as DNA: TGTGCCAGTAGCGACAGCGTAAGCTCTGGAAACACCATATATTTT.

The gene calls are TRBV27 and TRBJ2-5; no clear D. V was clipped by 5 bases and J by 2 bases, with 15 bases between them. The CDR3 totals 15 residues. Germline-derived CDR1 and CDR2 are MNHEY and SMNVEV (reference sequence). In DNA, the CDR3 is TGTGCCAGCAGTCCCCGGACCATCCGACAAGAGACCCAGTACTTC. Amino acid sequence: CASSPRTIRQETQYF.

This clonotype was found a few times. V gene TRBV28 combines with J gene TRBJ2-2; D unresolved. The CDR3 is made up of 14 amino acids. The germline gives CDR1 MDHEN, CDR2 SYDVKM. V was cut by 7 bases and J by 4 bases, with 13 bases left in between. CDR3 region: CASTLGPATGELFF. The CDR3 nucleotides read TGTGCCAGCACCCTTGGGCCGGCCACCGGGGAGCTGTTTTTT.

This chain uses TRBV29-1 with TRBJ2-7, with D perhaps matching TRBD2 (6 bases). CDR1 and CDR2 from the germline V gene are SQVTM and ANQGSEA. The V end was cut by 0 bases, the J end by 4 bases, with 16 bases between. CDR3 length equals 15 residues. The CDR3: CSVEEEGTEGYEQYF. The DNA of the CDR3 is TGCAGCGTTGAAGAGGAAGGGACGGAGGGGTACGAGCAGTACTTC.

The chain carries TRBV30 and TRBJ1-1, with TRBD1 matching 7 bases. Trimming cost V 5 bases and J 1 base; bases outside gene matches: 4. This CDR3 is built from 13 residues. Germline V lookup: CDR1 GTSNPN, CDR2 SVGIG (reference sequence). CDR3 nucleotides: TGTGCCTGGGAACGACAGGGGAACACTGAAGCTTTCTTT. Residues: CAWERQGNTEAFF.

The V gene is TRBV12-5, the J gene TRBJ2-3; D uncertain. The CDR3 contains 13 residues. Germline lookup yields CDR1 LGHNT and CDR2 FRNRAP. Between the trimmed V and J ends, which lost 2 bases and 1 base, there was a span of 4 bases. CDR3 sequence reads: CASGLWGTDTQYF. For the CDR3, the DNA is TGTGCTAGTGGTTTGTGGGGCACAGATACGCAGTATTTT.

The chain is built from TRBV7-9 and TRBJ1-4, with 9 bases matching TRBD1. The CDR3 loop spans 15 amino acids. V shed 4 bases, J shed 5 bases, and the junction held 5 bases outside the gene matches. Germline lookup yields CDR1 SEHNR and CDR2 FQNEAQ (reference sequence). CDR3 in DNA: TGTGCCAGCAGCTCCACCGGGACAGGGAATGAAAAACTGTTTTTT. It encodes CASSSTGTGNEKLFF.

The chain joins TRBV6-2 or TRBV6-3 to TRBJ1-1, with 8 nucleotides matching TRBD1. Germline CDR1 is MNHEY and CDR2 is SVGEGT. With V trimmed by 0 bases and J by 10 bases, 7 bases remained unmatched. The CDR3 has 14 residues. CDR3 nucleotides: TGTGCCAGCAGTTACTCTTATCAGGGGGCTGGAGCTTTCTTT. Translating gives CASSYSYQGAGAFF.

The V gene is TRBV5-1, the J gene TRBJ1-1; the D gene is possibly TRBD1 (6 bases). CDR1 and CDR2 (germline): SGHRS, YFSETQ. There are 15 residues in the CDR3. Trimming pared 3 bases from V and 1 base from J, leaving 13 bases between. CDR3 residues: CASSSGQLQNTEAFF. CDR3 nucleotide sequence: TGCGCCAGCAGCTCTGGACAGCTACAGAACACTGAAGCTTTCTTT. The complete variable domain, with remaining parts taken from reference TRBV5-1 and TRBJ1-1, reads KAGVTQTPRYLIKTRGQQVTLSCSPISGHRSVSWYQQTPGQGLQFLFEYFSETQRNKGNFPGRFSGRQFSNSRSEMNVSTLELGDSALYLCASSSGQLQNTEAFFGQGTRLTVV.

The rearrangement links TRBV19 to TRBJ2-1; 8 bases are a match to TRBD2. Per the germline V gene, CDR1 is LNHDA and CDR2 is SQIVND (reference sequence). There are 16 residues in the CDR3. J lost 2 bases, V lost 1 base, and 4 bases had no gene match. The CDR3 nucleotides read TGTGCCAGTAGTATAGTGGCTAGCGGGCCCTACAATGAGCAGTTCTTC. Translating it yields CASSIVASGPYNEQFF. The variable domain in full, completed from reference TRBV19 and TRBJ2-1, reads DGGITQSPKYLFRKEGQNVTLSCEQNLNHDAMYWYRQDPGQGLRLIYYSQIVNDFQKGDIAEGYSVSREKKESFPLTVTSAQKNPTAFYLCASSIVASGPYNEQFFGPGTRLTVL.